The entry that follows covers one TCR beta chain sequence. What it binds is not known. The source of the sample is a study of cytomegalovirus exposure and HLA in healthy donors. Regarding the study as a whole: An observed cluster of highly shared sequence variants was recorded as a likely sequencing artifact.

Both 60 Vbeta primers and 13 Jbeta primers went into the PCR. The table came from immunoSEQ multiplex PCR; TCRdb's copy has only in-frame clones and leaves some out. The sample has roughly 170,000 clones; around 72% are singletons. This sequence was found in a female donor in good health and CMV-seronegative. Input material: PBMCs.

CDR3 protein: CASNDSGETQYF. In DNA form, the CDR3 reads TGCGCCAGCAACGATAGCGGAGAGACCCAGTACTTC. This sequence joins TRBV10-2 and TRBJ2-5; possible D gene TRBD2, 6 bases. Trimming stripped 7 bases from V and 4 bases from J, with 10 bases between. CDR1 WSHSY and CDR2 SAAADI come from the germline V gene. CDR3 length: 12 amino acids.